This record concerns one TCR beta chain sequence. A much larger clone is a single base away; this may be a read error. This CDR3 fails to terminate in the conserved phenylalanine or tryptophan, so it likely reflects a read error. The CDR3 sequence is 13 residues long. The V gene's germline CDR1 is SGDLS and CDR2 YYNGEE. V dropped 0 bases and J dropped 4 bases, with 6 bases sitting between them. Combining iRepertoire HTBI primers with Arm-PCR of CDR3 regions, the authors built TCR beta libraries. TCRdb re-called the multiplex PCR reads through MiXCR, storing one row per CDR3 protein. The sample has about 310,000 distinct CDR3 sequences, approximately 20% seen once. This entry comes from a study of regulatory T cells in long-lasting Graves disease. Regarding time point: newly diagnosed GD, antithyroid drugs for less than 3 months. The TCR library was made from RNA that had been extracted from PBMCs in TRIzol. Graves' disease was diagnosed by American Thyroid Association guidelines.

This sequence joins TRBV9 and TRBJ2-3; D call uncertain. This clonotype originated in a female donor with Graves disease. The sequencing used peripheral blood mononuclear cells (PBMCs), collected at new diagnosis, from a patient treated with antithyroid drugs. The CDR3: CASSVEVPDTQYL. CDR3 nucleotide sequence: TGTGCCAGCAGCGTAGAGGTCCCAGATACGCAGTATCTT.